Listed below are T cell receptor beta chains from one sample, sequenced in a study of T cell repertoires in ileal Crohn's disease. TCRdb's copy holds only in-frame clones and misses some; the assay was immunoSEQ multiplex PCR. The sample consists of more than 12,000 clones, nearly 80% of them appearing once. Material for sequencing was ileal tissue. These receptors were obtained from an adult with Crohn's disease. CDR3s include the opening cysteine and the closing phenylalanine or tryptophan. The D gene is left open where the match is weak. Some rows have no size entry. The others give once, few or many, or a class for an expanded clone.

14	NA	TRBJ1-1	TRBV7-8	NA	CASSSFGQGIHAFF	TGTGCCAGCAGCTCCTTCGGGCAGGGCATCCACGCTTTCTTT
15	NA	TRBJ2-7	TRBV5-1	NA	CASSAQAGQGHEQYF	TGCGCCAGCAGCGCACAAGCTGGCCAGGGCCACGAGCAGTACTTC
15	TRBD2	TRBJ2-3	TRBV5-1	NA	CASSLVAGGPDTQYF	TGCGCCAGCAGCTTGGTAGCGGGGGGGCCCGATACGCAGTATTTT
13	NA	TRBJ1-2	TRBV2	NA	CASSTGVYSGYTF	TGTGCCAGCAGTACGGGGGTTTACTCTGGCTACACCTTC
14	NA	TRBJ2-1	TRBV30	few	CAWTPGVVGNEQFF	TGTGCCTGGACCCCAGGGGTGGTGGGCAATGAGCAGTTCTTC
17	TRBD1	TRBJ2-2	TRBV5-5	few	CASSHGARQGNTGELFF	TGTGCCAGCAGCCATGGCGCCCGACAGGGAAACACCGGGGAGCTGTTTTTT
14	NA	TRBJ2-5	TRBV9	NA	CASSAQPSSPNQYF	TGTGCCAGCAGCGCCCAACCTAGTTCCCCCAACCAGTACTTC
15	TRBD2	TRBJ2-1	TRBV7-8	NA	CASNFGGSSYNEQFF	TGTGCCAGCAACTTCGGGGGGTCCTCCTACAATGAGCAGTTCTTC
15	TRBD2	TRBJ2-2	TRBV7-2	NA	CASSFTSVQVGELFF	TGTGCCAGCAGCTTCACTAGCGTTCAGGTCGGGGAGCTGTTTTTT
18	NA	TRBJ1-2	TRBV11-2	NA	CASSTGGSYGGSPGGYTF	TGTGCCAGCAGCACAGGTGGATCCTATGGGGGGAGCCCGGGGGGCTACACCTTC
12	TRBD1	TRBJ1-2	TRBV19	few	CASNDRVTGYTF	TGTGCCAGTAACGACAGGGTTACAGGCTACACCTTC
16	TRBD1	TRBJ1-6	TRBV6-5	few	CASSYGFGTGSSPLHF	TGTGCCAGCAGTTACGGGTTCGGGACAGGGAGTTCACCCCTCCACTTT
14	TRBD1	TRBJ2-7	TRBV7-2	NA	CASSRDSLSYEQYF	TGTGCCAGCAGCCGGGACAGCCTCTCCTACGAGCAGTACTTC
14	TRBD2	TRBJ2-7	TRBV7-6	NA	CASGPGLATYEQYF	TGTGCCAGCGGACCGGGACTAGCGACCTACGAGCAGTACTTC
15	NA	TRBJ1-1	TRBV10-2	NA	CASAGLRTLASEAFF	TGCGCCAGCGCGGGGTTGAGGACGCTCGCGTCTGAAGCTTTCTTT
15	TRBD2	TRBJ2-1	TRBV11-3	once	CASSRLAGGSNEQFF	TGTGCCAGCAGCCGACTAGCGGGGGGAAGCAATGAGCAGTTCTTC
15	NA	TRBJ1-5	TRBV7-2	NA	CASSSRTGDNQPQHF	TGTGCCAGCAGCTCCCGGACCGGGGACAATCAGCCCCAGCATTTT
14	TRBD1	TRBJ1-6	TRBV30	NA	CAWRWTGQNSPLHF	TGTGCCTGGAGGTGGACAGGGCAGAATTCACCCCTCCACTTT
16	TRBD2	TRBJ2-7	TRBV5-1	NA	CASSLGGLAARNEQYF	TGCGCCAGCAGCTTGGGAGGACTAGCGGCTAGGAACGAGCAGTACTTC
13	TRBD1	TRBJ2-2	TRBV5-4	NA	CAGRDRGSGELFF	TGTGCAGGCCGGGACAGGGGCTCTGGGGAGCTGTTTTTT
14	NA	TRBJ1-4	TRBV5-4	NA	CASSSQGRSEKLFF	TGTGCCAGCAGCTCACAGGGTAGGAGTGAAAAACTGTTTTTT
12	TRBD1	TRBJ2-3	TRBV29-1	NA	CSVDEGADTQYF	TGCAGCGTTGATGAGGGGGCGGATACGCAGTATTTT
13	TRBD1	TRBJ1-2	TRBV7-8	NA	CASSATGFDGYTF	TGTGCCAGCAGCGCGACAGGGTTCGATGGCTACACCTTC
13	TRBD1	TRBJ1-3	TRBV28	NA	CASWDSFDDTIYF	TGTGCCAGTTGGGACAGTTTTGATGACACCATATATTTT
16	NA	TRBJ1-3	TRBV5-1	NA	CASSLGSSDYGNTIYF	TGCGCCAGCAGCTTGGGTAGTAGTGACTACGGAAACACCATATATTTT
17	TRBD1	TRBJ1-1	TRBV5-4	NA	CASSPRDRGKLNTEAFF	TGTGCCAGCAGCCCCCGGGACAGGGGAAAATTGAACACTGAAGCTTTCTTT
19	TRBD2	TRBJ2-3	TRBV5-1	NA	CASSTGLAGGFYSTDTQYF	TGCGCCAGCAGCACAGGACTAGCGGGGGGATTCTACAGCACAGATACGCAGTATTTT
13	TRBD1	TRBJ2-3	TRBV29-1	NA	CSAPGQSTDTQYF	TGCAGCGCCCCGGGACAGAGCACAGATACGCAGTATTTT
10	NA	TRBJ2-3	TRBV29-1	NA	CSVRDLTQYF	TGCAGCGTTCGTGACTTAACGCAGTATTTT
14	TRBD1	TRBJ1-2	TRBV7-2	NA	CASSRSGTGVGYTF	TGTGCCAGCAGCCGAAGCGGGACAGGGGTTGGCTACACCTTC
14	TRBD2	TRBJ2-5	TRBV5-5	NA	CASRFGTNQETQYF	TGTGCCAGCAGGTTCGGGACTAACCAAGAGACCCAGTACTTC
13	NA	TRBJ2-5	TRBV18	NA	CASSPTPSETQYF	TGTGCCAGCTCACCGACTCCTTCTGAGACCCAGTACTTC
17	NA	TRBJ2-1	TRBV5-1	NA	CASSLLGVGTRYNEQFF	TGCGCCAGCAGCTTGTTAGGGGTAGGTACCCGATACAATGAGCAGTTCTTC
13	TRBD2	TRBJ2-5	TRBV15	few	CATSRAGGETQYF	TGTGCCACCAGCAGAGCGGGGGGGGAGACCCAGTACTTC
14	TRBD1	TRBJ1-6	TRBV6-1	NA	CASSRDSYNSPLHF	TGTGCCAGCAGCCGGGACAGCTATAATTCACCCCTCCACTTT
18	NA	TRBJ2-7	TRBV23-1	NA	CASSQSEVGGWYCYEQYF	TGCGCCAGCAGTCAATCGGAGGTTGGGGGCTGGTACTGCTACGAGCAGTACTTC
18	TRBD2	TRBJ2-2	TRBV28	NA	CASPPGAGGHPKSGELFF	TGTGCCAGCCCTCCCGGCGCGGGGGGACACCCAAAATCCGGGGAGCTGTTTTTT
18	TRBD2	TRBJ2-2	TRBV7-8	once	CASSLVTPGGSRTGELFF	TGTGCCAGCAGCTTAGTGACTCCCGGGGGGAGTAGGACCGGGGAGCTGTTTTTT
15	NA	TRBJ2-1	TRBV11-3	NA	CASSSGLSSYNEQFF	TGTGCCAGCAGCTCGGGGTTGAGCTCCTACAATGAGCAGTTCTTC
15	TRBD2	TRBJ2-7	TRBV7-2	NA	CASSLIAGGEYEQYF	TGTGCCAGCAGCTTAATAGCGGGGGGCGAGTACGAGCAGTACTTC
17	TRBD2	TRBJ2-5	TRBV11-2	few	CASSLELLAGEQETQYF	TGTGCCAGCAGCTTAGAGTTGCTAGCGGGCGAACAAGAGACCCAGTACTTC
13	NA	TRBJ1-5	TRBV19	NA	CASSRDSNQPQHF	TGTGCCAGTAGTCGGGATAGCAATCAGCCCCAGCATTTT